Listed here are 9 T cell receptor beta chains from one sample, sequenced in a study of molecular identifiers for immune sequencing clone quantification (dated 2018 in TCRdb). Receptors were amplified or captured by PCR. TCRdb names NextSeq 500 as the instrument used. TCRdb reanalyzed the raw reads on its own, using fastp at Q25 for trimming and MiXCR for clone calling, and kept in-frame beta chains. Each CDR3 protein gets just one entry, which takes the most common genes and DNA from the rows behind it. The sample table shows 37,000 or so distinct CDR3 sequences, and 24% are seen once. About 0.93% of the sample is taken by the ten largest. Sample: naive CD8+ T cells from blood, with Jurkat cell RNA spiked in. Reading the label with the study, this specimen's cell subset or site is: FACS-sorted CD8+CD4-CCR7+CD45RA+ naive T cells. The source is a human donor in good health. Some libraries in this study had Jurkat cell RNA spiked in.

Points on this clonotype: A much larger clone is a single base away; this may be a read error. This chain links TRBV5-1 with TRBJ2-5; D is unclear. There are 14 residues in the CDR3. The germline V gene has CDR1 SGHRS and CDR2 YFSETQ. CDR3 residues: CAGSSGFREETQYF. DNA of the CDR3: TGCGCCGGCAGCTCCGGGTTCCGGGAAGAGACCCAGTACTTC.

This clonotype has ten or more counts. This chain connects TRBV18 to TRBJ2-5; D is ambiguous. The CDR3 has 16 amino acids. V was clipped by 3 bases and J by 2 bases, with 16 bases between them. The germline V gene encodes CDR1 KGHSH and CDR2 LQKENI. CDR3 sequence (DNA): TGTGCCAGCTCACCCGGTGGGTGGCCAGCTCAAGAGACCCAGTACTTC. It specifies CASSPGGWPAQETQYF.

Comment on this clonotype: A read error may be the cause here, since a much bigger clone is one base away. The J gene is TRBJ2-3, the V gene TRBV15; 8 bases line up with TRBD1. Germline V gene data show CDR1 as LNHNV and CDR2 as YYDKDF (reference sequence). CDR3 length: 15 amino acids. CDR3 region: CATSSLGQGLDMQYF. In DNA, the CDR3 is TGTGCCACCAGCTCCCTTGGACAGGGCCTGGATATGCAGTATTTT.

This clonotype was recorded many times. The rearrangement links TRBV9 to TRBJ2-7; D may be TRBD1 or TRBD2 (6 bases each). Per germline, CDR1 SGDLS and CDR2 YYNGEE. With 0 bases removed from V and 6 bases from J, the gap between germline ends came to 10 bases. The CDR3 sequence is 13 residues long. The CDR3 spells CASSVGGATEQYF. The CDR3 DNA reads as TGTGCCAGCAGCGTAGGGGGGGCCACCGAGCAGTACTTC. Supplemented by reference TRBV9 and TRBJ2-7, the full variable domain reads DSGVTQTPKHLITATGQRVTLRCSPRSGDLSVYWYQQSLDQGLQFLIQYYNGEERAKGNILERFSAQQFPDLHSELNLSSLELGDSALYFCASSVGGATEQYFGPGTRLTVT.

As regards this clonotype: Since the CDR3 does not end with the conserved phenylalanine or tryptophan, this likely comes from a read error. The CDR3 nucleotides are TGCGCCAGCAGCTACGGGACAGCTCTTGGTGAGCAGTACCTC. Its translation is CASSYGTALGEQYL. J is TRBJ2-7 and V is TRBV5-1; 7 bases match TRBD1. CDR1 is SGHRS, CDR2 YFSETQ, per germline. The CDR3 sequence is 14 residues long. With V trimmed by 3 bases and J by 7 bases, 10 bases remained unmatched.

A word on this clonotype: One base away lies a much larger clone, so this may be a sequencing read error. The V call is TRBV5-6, the J call TRBJ2-7; D remains unclear. Trimming shortened V by 0 bases and J by 4 bases, and 17 bases separated the two germline ends. The CDR3 has 16 residues. CDR1 SGHDT and CDR2 YYEEEE come from the germline V gene. The CDR3 DNA reads as TGTGCCAGCAGCTTGGTGGGTCCAACCCCTGCGTACGAGCAGTACTTC. Translated: CASSLVGPTPAYEQYF.

This clonotype has at least ten counts. J is TRBJ2-3 and V is TRBV27, with TRBD1 as a possible D gene (5 bases). The germline gives CDR1 MNHEY, CDR2 SMNVEV (reference sequence). V was cut by 4 bases and J by 3 bases, with 14 bases left in between. The CDR3 covers 15 residues. CDR3 sequence: CASSSTDRATDTQYF. In DNA, the CDR3 is TGTGCCAGCAGTTCCACCGACAGAGCAACAGATACGCAGTATTTT.

The table lists this clonotype with many counts. The chain employs TRBV19 and TRBJ1-6; D might be TRBD1 (6 bases). The CDR3 extends over 15 amino acids. The V gene's germline CDR1 is LNHDA and CDR2 SQIVND (reference sequence). With 9 bases removed from V and 10 bases from J, the gap between germline ends came to 22 bases. For the CDR3, the DNA is TGTGCCAGCGCTGAGGAAACAGGGACCGGCTCACCCCTCCACTTT. This sequence encodes CASAEETGTGSPLHF.

As for this clonotype: A much bigger clone sits one base away, suggesting this may be a read error. The CDR3 protein is CASSGAPTGTDTQYF. The CDR3 nucleotides are TGCGCCAGCAGTGGCGCACCTACTGGAACAGATACGCAGTATTTT. The chain couples TRBV10-2 to TRBJ2-3; D is ambiguous. V was pared by 4 bases and J by 3 bases, with 14 bases between. The germline V gene has CDR1 WSHSY and CDR2 SAAADI. The CDR3 length is 15 residues.